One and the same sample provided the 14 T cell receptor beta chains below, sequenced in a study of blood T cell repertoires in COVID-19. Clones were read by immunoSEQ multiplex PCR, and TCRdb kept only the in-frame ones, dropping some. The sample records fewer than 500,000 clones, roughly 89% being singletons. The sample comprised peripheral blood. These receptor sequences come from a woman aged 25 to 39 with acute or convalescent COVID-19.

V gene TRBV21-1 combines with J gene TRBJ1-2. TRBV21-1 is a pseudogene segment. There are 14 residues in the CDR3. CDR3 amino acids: CASSKGVRGQGYTF. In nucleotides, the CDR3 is TGTGCCAGCAGCAAAGGAGTGCGGGGGCAGGGCTACACCTTC.

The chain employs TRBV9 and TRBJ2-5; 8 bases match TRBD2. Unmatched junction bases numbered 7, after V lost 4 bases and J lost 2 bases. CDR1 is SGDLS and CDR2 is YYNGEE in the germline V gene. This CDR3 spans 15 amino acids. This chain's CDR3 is CASSSSGAGQETQYF. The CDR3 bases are TGTGCCAGCAGCAGTAGCGGGGCGGGGCAAGAGACCCAGTACTTC.

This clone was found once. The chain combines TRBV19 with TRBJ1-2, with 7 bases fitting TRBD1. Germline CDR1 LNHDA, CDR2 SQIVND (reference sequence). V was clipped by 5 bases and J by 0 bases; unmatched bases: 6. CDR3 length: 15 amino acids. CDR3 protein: CASSLLQGTNYGYTF. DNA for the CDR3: TGTGCCAGTAGTTTACTACAGGGGACTAACTATGGCTACACCTTC.

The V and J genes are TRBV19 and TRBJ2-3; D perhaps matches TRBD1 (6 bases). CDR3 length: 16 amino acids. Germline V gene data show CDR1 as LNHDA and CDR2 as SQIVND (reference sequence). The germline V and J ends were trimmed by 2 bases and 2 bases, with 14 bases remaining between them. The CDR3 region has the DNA TGTGCCAGTAGTATACGCAGGGGAGATGACACAGATACGCAGTATTTT. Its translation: CASSIRRGDDTDTQYF.

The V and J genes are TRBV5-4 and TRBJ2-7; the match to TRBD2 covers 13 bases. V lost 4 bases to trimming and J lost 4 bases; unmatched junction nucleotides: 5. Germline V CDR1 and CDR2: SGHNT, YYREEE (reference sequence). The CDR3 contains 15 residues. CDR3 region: CASSGGTSGVYEQYF. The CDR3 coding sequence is TGTGCCAGCAGCGGGGGGACTAGCGGGGTTTACGAGCAGTACTTC.

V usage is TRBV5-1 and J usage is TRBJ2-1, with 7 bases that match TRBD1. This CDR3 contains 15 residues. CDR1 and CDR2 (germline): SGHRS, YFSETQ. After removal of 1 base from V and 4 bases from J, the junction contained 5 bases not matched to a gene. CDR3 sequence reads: CASSLTTGSYNEQFF. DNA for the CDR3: TGCGCCAGCAGCTTGACGACAGGGTCATACAATGAGCAGTTCTTC.

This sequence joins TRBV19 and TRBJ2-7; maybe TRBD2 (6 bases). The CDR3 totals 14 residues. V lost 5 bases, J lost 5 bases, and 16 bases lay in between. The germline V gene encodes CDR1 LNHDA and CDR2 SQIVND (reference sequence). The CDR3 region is CASSLRQSGDEQYF. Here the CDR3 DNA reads TGTGCCAGTAGTCTCCGACAGTCGGGAGACGAGCAGTACTTC.

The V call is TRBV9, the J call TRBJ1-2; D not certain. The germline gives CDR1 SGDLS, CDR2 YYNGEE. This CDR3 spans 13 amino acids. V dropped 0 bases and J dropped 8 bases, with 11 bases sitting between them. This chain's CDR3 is CASSVGEAEGYTF. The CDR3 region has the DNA TGTGCCAGCAGCGTAGGGGAGGCAGAAGGCTACACCTTC.

CDR3 region: CSVEGTGGKNTEAFF. In nucleotides, the CDR3 is TGCAGCGTTGAAGGGACAGGGGGCAAGAACACTGAAGCTTTCTTT. This chain links TRBV29-1 with TRBJ1-1; TRBD1 agrees at 11 bases. Unmatched junction bases numbered 2, after V lost 1 base and J lost 1 base. Germline-derived CDR1 and CDR2 are SQVTM and ANQGSEA. This CDR3 spans 15 amino acids.

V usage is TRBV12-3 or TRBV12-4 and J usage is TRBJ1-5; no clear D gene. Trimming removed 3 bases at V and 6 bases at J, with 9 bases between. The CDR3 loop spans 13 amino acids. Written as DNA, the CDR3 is TGTGCCAGCAGTTTTCTAGGGAGTCAGCCCCAGCATTTT. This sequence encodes CASSFLGSQPQHF.

This chain's CDR3 is CASSQNRLAGGHVTYEQYF. The CDR3 nucleotides are TGTGCCAGCAGCCAAAACCGGCTAGCGGGGGGGCATGTAACCTACGAGCAGTACTTC. The chain has TRBV4-2 and TRBJ2-7; 12 bases are shared with TRBD2. The V segment lost 2 bases and the J segment 2 bases; nucleotides outside the gene matches: 13. CDR1 and CDR2 from the germline V gene are LGHNA and YNFKEQ. The CDR3 loop spans 19 amino acids.

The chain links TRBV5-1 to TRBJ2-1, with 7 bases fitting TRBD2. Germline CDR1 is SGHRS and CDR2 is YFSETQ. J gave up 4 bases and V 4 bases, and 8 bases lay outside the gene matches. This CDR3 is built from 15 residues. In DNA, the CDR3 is TGCGCCAGCAGCCAGCGGGACGAGGGGTACAATGAGCAGTTCTTC. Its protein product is CASSQRDEGYNEQFF.

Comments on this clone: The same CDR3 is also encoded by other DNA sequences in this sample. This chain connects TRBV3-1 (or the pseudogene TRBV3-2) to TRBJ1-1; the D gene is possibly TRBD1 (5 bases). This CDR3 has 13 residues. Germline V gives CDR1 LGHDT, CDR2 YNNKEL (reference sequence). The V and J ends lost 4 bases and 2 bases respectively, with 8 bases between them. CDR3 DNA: TGTGCCAGCAGCCTCCAGGGAAACACTGAAGCTTTCTTT. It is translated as CASSLQGNTEAFF.

This CDR3 is CAWSGGWEYNEQFF. DNA for the CDR3: TGTGCCTGGAGTGGGGGATGGGAGTACAATGAGCAGTTCTTC. The rearrangement links TRBV30 to TRBJ2-1, with a weak D call TRBD2 (5 bases). CDR1 is GTSNPN, CDR2 SVGIG, per germline (reference sequence). This CDR3 spans 14 amino acids. V was trimmed by 1 base and J by 4 bases, leaving 11 bases between them.